The 19 T cell receptor beta chains below come from one sample, sequenced in a study of blood T cell repertoires in COVID-19. TCRdb's copy holds only in-frame clones and misses some; the assay was immunoSEQ multiplex PCR. The sample lists some 150,000 clones, almost 90% occurring once. The source material was peripheral blood. The receptors were gathered from a woman aged 60-70 years with acute or convalescent COVID-19.

The chain uses TRBV7-2 and TRBJ1-2; 9 positions match TRBD1. Germline CDR1 reads SGHTA; CDR2 reads FQGNSA. V lost 3 bases and J lost 3; bases outside the gene matches: 14. The CDR3 has 18 residues. The CDR3: CASSFHPGTGINYYGYTF. The CDR3 DNA sequence: TGTGCCAGCAGCTTCCATCCCGGGACAGGGATAAATTACTATGGCTACACCTTC.

The V gene is TRBV28, the J gene TRBJ2-1; no reliable D call. Germline CDR1 and CDR2: MDHEN and SYDVKM. This CDR3 comprises 15 residues. Trimming took off 2 bases at V and 3 bases at J, with 11 bases between the two ends. CDR3: CASSLPGSLYNEQFF. DNA for the CDR3: TGTGCCAGCAGTTTACCAGGATCCCTCTACAATGAGCAGTTCTTC.

The V call is TRBV7-6, the J call TRBJ2-2, with 7 bases identical to TRBD1. V dropped 1 base and J dropped 2; count of bases not matched to a gene: 4. The CDR3 sequence is 16 residues long. Germline V gene data show CDR1 as SGHVS and CDR2 as FNYEAQ. CDR3 loop: CASSLGQGINTGELFF. Written as DNA, the CDR3 is TGTGCCAGCAGCTTAGGACAGGGAATTAACACCGGGGAGCTGTTTTTT.

For the CDR3, the DNA is TGTGCCAGCGGGGCCGGGACAGGCAATCAGCCCCAGCATTTT. The encoded protein is CASGAGTGNQPQHF. The chain is built from TRBV9 and TRBJ1-5; the match to TRBD1 covers 7 bases. The germline V gene has CDR1 SGDLS and CDR2 YYNGEE. This CDR3 is 14 amino acids long. The J segment lost 2 bases and the V segment lost 7 bases, leaving 6 bases of the junction unmatched.

This clone was seen a handful of times. The chain couples TRBV10-3 to TRBJ2-3; TRBD2 matches 7 bases. CDR1 is ENHRY and CDR2 is SYGVKD in the germline V gene. V lost 5 bases to trimming and J lost 4 bases; unmatched junction nucleotides: 6. CDR3 size: 14 residues. The CDR3 DNA sequence: TGTGCCATCAGTCAGAGCGGGGAAGCAGATACGCAGTATTTT. It yields the protein CAISQSGEADTQYF.

The genes are TRBV4-2 and TRBJ2-3, with D perhaps TRBD1 (6 bases). V lost 3 bases, J lost 3 bases, and 13 bases lay in between. The CDR3 has 15 amino acids. Germline V gives CDR1 LGHNA, CDR2 YNFKEQ. The CDR3 region has the DNA TGTGCCAGCAGCCAGCTACAGGGCGGGACAGATACGCAGTATTTT. It encodes CASSQLQGGTDTQYF.

The chain has TRBV5-4 and TRBJ1-6; TRBD1 might be the D (6 bases). Germline V lookup: CDR1 SGHNT, CDR2 YYREEE (reference sequence). The V gene lost 1 base and the J gene lost 5 bases, with 10 bases spanning the gap. This CDR3 is built from 15 residues. DNA for the CDR3: TGTGCCAGCAGCTTGAGGACAGCGGATAATTCACCCCTCCACTTT. Amino acid sequence: CASSLRTADNSPLHF.

In its sample, this clone was seen once. This sequence joins TRBV7-2 and TRBJ2-7; the match to TRBD2 covers 8 bases. The V gene's germline CDR1 is SGHTA and CDR2 FQGNSA. V was clipped by 1 base and J by 3 bases; unmatched bases: 5. The CDR3 is 15 residues long. CDR3 protein: CASSLVAGQGYEQYF. The CDR3 bases are TGTGCCAGCAGCTTAGTAGCGGGGCAAGGCTACGAGCAGTACTTC.

This rearrangement joins TRBV7-3 to TRBJ1-1, with D possibly TRBD1 on 5 matching bases. The CDR3 has 14 residues. Germline CDR1 SGHTA, CDR2 FQGTGA. V was pared by 5 bases and J by 1 base, with 11 bases between. The CDR3 loop is CASSQGGTNTEAFF. CDR3 nucleotides: TGTGCCAGCAGCCAAGGAGGGACGAACACTGAAGCTTTCTTT.

CDR3 sequence reads: CASSLEGAYTDTQYF. CDR3 nucleotide sequence: TGCGCCAGCAGCTTGGAGGGGGCATACACAGATACGCAGTATTTT. The chain recombines TRBV5-1 with TRBJ2-3; 7 bases match TRBD1. Per the germline V gene, CDR1 is SGHRS and CDR2 is YFSETQ. The CDR3 is 15 amino acids. V shed 0 bases and J 2 bases; nucleotides not matched to a gene: 3. The full variable domain, its missing parts supplied by reference TRBV5-1 and TRBJ2-3, is KAGVTQTPRYLIKTRGQQVTLSCSPISGHRSVSWYQQTPGQGLQFLFEYFSETQRNKGNFPGRFSGRQFSNSRSEMNVSTLELGDSALYLCASSLEGAYTDTQYFGPGTRLTVL.

This sequence joins TRBV5-4 and TRBJ1-1; TRBD1 is a possible D gene (6 bases). Per the germline V gene, CDR1 is SGHNT and CDR2 is YYREEE (reference sequence). This CDR3 has 14 amino acids. V dropped 9 bases and J dropped 0 bases, with 15 bases sitting between them. This chain's CDR3 is CATGVGQLNTEAFF. The CDR3 nucleotides read TGTGCCACCGGAGTTGGACAGCTGAACACTGAAGCTTTCTTT.

This chain links TRBV19 with TRBJ2-3, with a weak D call TRBD1 (5 bases). V lost 1 base and J lost 1, with 9 bases in between. The CDR3 contains 15 residues. CDR1 is LNHDA, CDR2 SQIVND, per germline (reference sequence). The CDR3 DNA reads TGTGCCAGTAGTATAGTAGGGGCAGGCACAGATACGCAGTATTTT. It is translated as CASSIVGAGTDTQYF. Variable domain in full (rest from reference TRBV19 and TRBJ2-3): DGGITQSPKYLFRKEGQNVTLSCEQNLNHDAMYWYRQDPGQGLRLIYYSQIVNDFQKGDIAEGYSVSREKKESFPLTVTSAQKNPTAFYLCASSIVGAGTDTQYFGPGTRLTVL.

Only a few counts were recorded for this clone. J is TRBJ1-5 and V is TRBV7-3; maybe TRBD1 (6 bases). The V gene lost 5 bases and the J gene lost 6 bases, with 20 bases spanning the gap. This CDR3 spans 16 amino acids. CDR1 is SGHTA and CDR2 is FQGTGA in the germline V gene. This chain's CDR3 is CASSPPRQGCFQPQHF. The CDR3 DNA reads TGTGCCAGCAGCCCACCGAGGCAGGGGTGTTTTCAGCCCCAGCATTTT. The variable domain in full, with the rest retrieved from reference TRBV7-3 and TRBJ1-5, is GAGVSQTPSNKVTEKGKYVELRCDPISGHTALYWYRQSLGQGPEFLIYFQGTGAADDSGLPNDRFFAVRPEGSVSTLKIQRTERGDSAVYLCASSPPRQGCFQPQHFGDGTRLSIL.

The V and J genes are TRBV2 and TRBJ1-1; D remains unclear. Germline V gene lookup returns CDR1 SNHLY and CDR2 FYNNEI. The CDR3 loop spans 13 amino acids. Trimming shortened V by 0 bases and J by 8 bases, and 10 bases separated the two germline ends. The DNA for the CDR3 is TGTGCCAGCAGTGAAGCGGGCTACATGGAAGCTTTCTTT. This sequence encodes CASSEAGYMEAFF.

The V call is TRBV4-2, the J call TRBJ2-1, with 9 positions matching TRBD2. V was pared by 4 bases and J by 3 bases, with 7 bases of the junction left unmatched. This CDR3 is 16 amino acids long. CDR1 is LGHNA and CDR2 is YNFKEQ in the germline V gene. The CDR3 region is CASSPRGSGGYNEQFF. The CDR3 DNA sequence: TGTGCCAGCAGCCCCCGAGGTAGCGGGGGCTACAATGAGCAGTTCTTC.

In its sample, this clone was seen once. The CDR3 DNA reads TGCGCCAGCAGTCGAATCTCGGACAGGGGGTCCGAGCAGTACTTC. This codes for CASSRISDRGSEQYF. This sequence joins TRBV5-1 and TRBJ2-7, with 10 positions matching TRBD1. Germline loops: CDR1 SGHRS, CDR2 YFSETQ. This CDR3 region has 15 residues. V shed 5 bases and J 6 bases; nucleotides not matched to a gene: 11.

This sequence joins TRBV6-5 and TRBJ1-1; D is perhaps TRBD1 (5 bases). Trimming pared 4 bases from V and 10 bases from J, leaving 19 bases between. This CDR3 comprises 14 residues. CDR1 and CDR2 (germline): MNHEY, SVGAGI. The CDR3 DNA is TGTGCCAGCAGTTCTCCCGACAGTACCGCTCGAGCTTTCTTT. It translates to CASSSPDSTARAFF.

In nucleotides, the CDR3 is TGCGCCAGCAGCTTAAGTTCCAGAGCGGCCACTGAAGCTTTCTTT. It yields the protein CASSLSSRAATEAFF. The gene calls are TRBV5-1 and TRBJ1-1; D ambiguous. The CDR3 spans 15 residues. Deletions cut 2 bases from V and 4 bases from J, with 15 bases between. Germline CDR1 reads SGHRS; CDR2 reads YFSETQ.

This chain connects TRBV6-6 to TRBJ1-2; D is possibly TRBD1 (6 bases). The CDR3 totals 12 residues. CDR1 is MNHNY and CDR2 is SVGAGI in the germline V gene (reference sequence). V gave up 5 bases and J gave up 7 bases, with 11 bases separating them. The CDR3 DNA reads TGTGCCAGCAGTGACCACAGGGTTGGCTACACCTTC. It encodes CASSDHRVGYTF.